This T cell receptor (beta chain) came from a study of blood T cells in healthy people across ages. Germline lookup yields CDR1 MNHEY and CDR2 SMNVEV (reference sequence). V gave up 5 bases and J gave up 9 bases, with 14 bases separating them. The CDR3 is made up of 13 amino acids. A second PCR of 7 to 11 cycles used a sample-barcoded 5' primer and a J-beta primer mix. TCRdb reprocessed the 5' RACE reads with MiXCR, giving one entry per CDR3 protein. Of roughly 1.5 million distinct CDR3 sequences listed, roughly two fifths were seen once; the top ten hold roughly 3.7%. The V and J genes are TRBV27 and TRBJ1-5; D may be TRBD1 (5 bases). Sample: blood. The origin of this receptor is a woman between 18 and 29 years old in good health. In nucleotides, the CDR3 is TGTGCCAGCAGTCCCGCGGGGGATCGGCCCCAGCATTTT. It is translated as CASSPAGDRPQHF.